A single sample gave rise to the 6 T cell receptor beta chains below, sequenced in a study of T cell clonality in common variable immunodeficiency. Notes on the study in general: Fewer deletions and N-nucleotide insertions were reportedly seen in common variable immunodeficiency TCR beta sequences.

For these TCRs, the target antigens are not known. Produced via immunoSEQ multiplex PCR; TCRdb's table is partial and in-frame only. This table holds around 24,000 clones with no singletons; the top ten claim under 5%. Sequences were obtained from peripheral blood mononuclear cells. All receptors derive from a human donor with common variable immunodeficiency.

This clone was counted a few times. The sequenced part of the CDR3 DNA is TGTGCCAGCTCCCTTGGGCCCGGTCTCCTA. This encodes CASSLGPGLL. The full CDR3 protein is CASSLGPGLLAFF. The V and J genes are TRBV18 and TRBJ1-1; D ambiguous. Read data end 3 residues before the CDR3 end; the end is taken from the germline J gene. The CDR3 is 13 residues long. Germline CDR1 and CDR2: KGHSH and LQKENI.

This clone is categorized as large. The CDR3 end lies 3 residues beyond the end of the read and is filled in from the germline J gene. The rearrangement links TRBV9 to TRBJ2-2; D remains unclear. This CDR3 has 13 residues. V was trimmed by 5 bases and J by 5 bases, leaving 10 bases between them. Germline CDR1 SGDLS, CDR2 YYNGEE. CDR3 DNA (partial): TGTGCCAGCAGTCCAGGCTGGACCGGGGAG. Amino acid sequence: CASSPGWTGE. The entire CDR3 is CASSPGWTGELFF.

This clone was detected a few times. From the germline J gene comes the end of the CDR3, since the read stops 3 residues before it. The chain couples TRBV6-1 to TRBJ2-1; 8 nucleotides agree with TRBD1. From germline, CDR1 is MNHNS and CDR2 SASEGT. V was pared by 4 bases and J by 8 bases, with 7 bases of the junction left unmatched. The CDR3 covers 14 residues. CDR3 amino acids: CASSVAGGRDEQFF. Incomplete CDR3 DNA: TGTGCCAGCAGTGTCGCAGGGGGCAGGGATGAG.

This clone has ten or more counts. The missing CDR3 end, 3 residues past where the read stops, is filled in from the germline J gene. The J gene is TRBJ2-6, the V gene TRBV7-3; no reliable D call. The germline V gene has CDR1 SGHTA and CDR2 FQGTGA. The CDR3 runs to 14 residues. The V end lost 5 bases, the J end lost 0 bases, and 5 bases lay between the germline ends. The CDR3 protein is CASSPSSGANVLTF. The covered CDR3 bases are TGTGCCAGCAGCCCCAGCTCTGGGGCCAACGTC.

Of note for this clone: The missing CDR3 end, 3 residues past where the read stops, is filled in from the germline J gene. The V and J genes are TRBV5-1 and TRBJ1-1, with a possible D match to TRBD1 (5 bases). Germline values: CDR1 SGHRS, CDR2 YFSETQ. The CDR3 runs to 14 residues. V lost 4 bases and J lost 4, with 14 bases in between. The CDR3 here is CASSQGGRSTEAFF. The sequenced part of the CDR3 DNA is TGCGCCAGCAGCCAGGGAGGGAGAAGCACTGAA.

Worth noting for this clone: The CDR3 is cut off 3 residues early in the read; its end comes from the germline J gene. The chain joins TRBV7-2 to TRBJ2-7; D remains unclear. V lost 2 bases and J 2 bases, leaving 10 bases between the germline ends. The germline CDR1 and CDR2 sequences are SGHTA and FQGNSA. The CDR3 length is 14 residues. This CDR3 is CASSLRQPTYEQYF. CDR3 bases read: TGTGCCAGCAGCTTACGACAACCTACCTACGAG. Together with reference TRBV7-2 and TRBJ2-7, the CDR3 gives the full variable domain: GAGVSQSPSNKVTEKGKDVELRCDPISGHTALYWYRQSLGQGLEFLIYFQGNSAPDKSGLPSDRFSAERTGGSVSTLTIQRTQQEDSAVYLCASSLRQPTYEQYFGPGTRLTVT.